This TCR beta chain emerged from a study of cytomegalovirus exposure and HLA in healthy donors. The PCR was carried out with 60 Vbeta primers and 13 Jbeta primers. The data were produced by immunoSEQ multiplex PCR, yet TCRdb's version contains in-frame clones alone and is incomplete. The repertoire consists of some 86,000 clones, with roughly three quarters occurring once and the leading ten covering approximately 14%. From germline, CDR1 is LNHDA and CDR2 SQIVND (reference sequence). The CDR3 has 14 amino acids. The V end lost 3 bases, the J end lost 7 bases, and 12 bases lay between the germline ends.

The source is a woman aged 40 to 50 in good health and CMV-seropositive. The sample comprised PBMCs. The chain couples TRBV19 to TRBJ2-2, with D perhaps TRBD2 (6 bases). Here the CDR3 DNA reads TGTGCCAGTAGTATTGGAGGGGCCAGCGGGGAGCTGTTTTTT. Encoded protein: CASSIGGASGELFF.